This T cell receptor beta chain is from a study of cytomegalovirus exposure and HLA in healthy donors. Notes on the study in general: Generally TCR sequences proved uncommon, though certain public TCRs appeared in numerous donors. Association of a missense DCLRE1C variant with TCR beta V- and J-gene trimming was reported in a later analysis. Reported performance of the classifier showed diagnosis of cytomegalovirus status with high specificity and sensitivity.

Amplification used 60 Vbeta primers and 13 Jbeta primers. Profiling relied on immunoSEQ multiplex PCR, and the TCRdb table lists in-frame clones only, not all of them. The sample contains 35,000 to 45,000 clones, about 50% of which appear only once. Concerning this clone itself: Its antigen is undetermined.

The receptor was derived from a human donor in good health. Source material: PBMCs.

This CDR3 is CASSQDPTGVGDQPQHF. The CDR3 DNA reads TGCGCCAGCAGCCAAGATCCGACAGGGGTAGGGGATCAGCCCCAGCATTTT. The chain couples TRBV4-1 to TRBJ1-5, with 8 positions matching TRBD1. The junction had 9 bases not matched to a gene; V was cut back by 0 bases and J by 5 bases. The CDR3 is made up of 17 amino acids. Germline V gives CDR1 MGHRA, CDR2 YSYEKL.